The 20 T cell receptor beta chains in this list originate from one sample, sequenced in a study of CD8+ T cells in alopecia areata. TCR sequencing used cDNA made by reverse transcription of extracted RNA. Data came from immunoSEQ multiplex PCR; TCRdb stores just in-frame clones and leaves some out. The sample records under 200,000 clones, less than 70% being singletons. As for treatment: oral pan-JAK inhibitor, 5-10 mg twice daily. The material sequenced was CD4+ T cells sorted from blood, taken at week 24, from a patient treated with tofacitinib. The receptors were sampled from a human donor with alopecia areata.

This sequence joins TRBV7-8 and TRBJ2-5; TRBD1 matches at 12 bases. Germline values: CDR1 SGHVS, CDR2 FQNEAQ. The CDR3 is 16 residues long. V lost 4 bases to trimming and J lost 5 bases; unmatched junction nucleotides: 8. The chain's CDR3 is CASSWPRGQGAETQYF. The CDR3 DNA reads TGTGCCAGCAGCTGGCCCCGGGGACAGGGGGCCGAGACCCAGTACTTC.

The V gene is TRBV25-1, the J gene TRBJ2-3; 10 positions agree with TRBD1. CDR1 and CDR2 from the germline V gene are MGHDK and SYGVNS. V was pared by 9 bases and J by 10 bases, with 10 bases of the junction left unmatched. This CDR3 contains 13 residues. CDR3 in amino acids: CASTTSGTGAQYF. CDR3 nucleotide sequence: TGTGCCAGTACCACCTCAGGGACAGGGGCGCAGTATTTT. Full variable domain (rest looked up from reference TRBV25-1 and TRBJ2-3): EADIYQTPRYLVIGTGKKITLECSQTMGHDKMYWYQQDPGMELHLIHYSYGVNSTEKGDLSSESTVSRIRTEHFPLTLESARPSHTSQYLCASTTSGTGAQYFGPGTRLTVL.

The sample holds a few counts of this clone. The chain links TRBV29-1 to TRBJ1-4; D perhaps matches TRBD1 (5 bases). Germline lookup yields CDR1 SQVTM and CDR2 ANQGSEA. The CDR3 is 13 residues long. V was pared by 6 bases and J by 5 bases, with 13 bases between. The CDR3 nucleotides read TGCAGCGTGTTGGACATAGGAAATGAAAAACTGTTTTTT. Translation: CSVLDIGNEKLFF.

There are a few counts of this clone. This chain connects TRBV29-1 to TRBJ2-3; D is possibly TRBD1 (5 bases). Germline lookup yields CDR1 SQVTM and CDR2 ANQGSEA. This CDR3 region has 14 residues. V lost 1 base to trimming and J lost 1 base, with 9 bases between them. The CDR3 reads CSVEGQGGTDTQYF. The CDR3 DNA reads as TGCAGCGTTGAAGGGCAGGGTGGCACAGATACGCAGTATTTT.

The chain has TRBV5-1 and TRBJ2-5; 8 bases line up with TRBD1. Germline CDR1 reads SGHRS; CDR2 reads YFSETQ. This CDR3 comprises 16 residues. J gave up 1 base and V 0 bases, and 5 bases lay outside the gene matches. In DNA, the CDR3 is TGCGCCAGCAGCTTGGCCGGGACAGGACTCCAAGAGACCCAGTACTTC. Protein product: CASSLAGTGLQETQYF.

V is TRBV4-1 and J is TRBJ2-1; D is perhaps TRBD1 (6 bases). The germline CDR1 and CDR2 sequences are MGHRA and YSYEKL. This CDR3 spans 16 amino acids. The V end lost 1 base, the J end lost 8 bases, and 18 bases lay between the germline ends. CDR3 region: CASSQVGRGYLDEQFF. DNA of the CDR3: TGCGCCAGCAGCCAAGTCGGCAGGGGATACTTGGATGAGCAGTTCTTC.

The gene calls are TRBV7-9 and TRBJ1-4; D call uncertain. Trimming cost V 7 bases and J 7 bases, with 7 bases left between them. The CDR3 loop spans 11 amino acids. CDR1 is SEHNR, CDR2 FQNEAQ, per germline (reference sequence). For the CDR3, the DNA is TGTGCCAGCACCCCGGGTGAAAAACTGTTTTTT. It yields the protein CASTPGEKLFF.

The chain carries TRBV30 and TRBJ1-1, with D tentatively TRBD1 (5 bases). The CDR3 loop spans 14 amino acids. The V gene's germline CDR1 is GTSNPN and CDR2 SVGIG (reference sequence). V dropped 3 bases and J dropped 0 bases, with 11 bases sitting between them. The CDR3: CAWSEWTMNTEAFF. CDR3 bases: TGTGCCTGGAGCGAATGGACAATGAACACTGAAGCTTTCTTT.

The chain carries TRBV5-1 and TRBJ2-5; 7 nucleotides match TRBD2. CDR1 and CDR2 (germline): SGHRS, YFSETQ. Losses at the gene ends were 0 bases for V and 5 bases for J; bases not matched to a gene: 7. The CDR3 contains 15 residues. In nucleotides, the CDR3 is TGCGCCAGCAGCTTGGAAGAACTAGCGTGGGAGACCCAGTACTTC. Translating gives CASSLEELAWETQYF.

The rearrangement links TRBV10-3 to TRBJ1-2, with 7 positions matching TRBD1. Germline V gene data show CDR1 as ENHRY and CDR2 as SYGVKD. The CDR3 covers 12 residues. V lost 4 bases, J lost 6 bases, and 2 bases stayed unmatched. The CDR3 sequence is CAISGQGDGYTF. The CDR3 nucleotides read TGTGCCATCAGTGGACAGGGTGATGGCTACACCTTC.

This clone has more than one count but fewer than ten. The chain has TRBV9 and TRBJ2-3; 7 bases line up with TRBD2. Germline V gene sequence: CDR1 SGDLS, CDR2 YYNGEE. There are 13 residues in the CDR3. Unmatched junction bases numbered 1, after V lost 4 bases and J lost 2 bases. CDR3 in DNA: TGTGCCAGCAGCCGGGACTACACAGATACGCAGTATTTT. Translating it yields CASSRDYTDTQYF.

The rearrangement uses TRBV2 and TRBJ2-7; no reliable D call. The CDR3 covers 12 residues. Germline-derived CDR1 and CDR2 are SNHLY and FYNNEI. V was shortened by 5 bases and J by 3 bases, with 8 bases between the two germline ends. CDR3 DNA sequence: TGTGCCAGCAGTCTTAACAGCTACGAGCAGTACTTC. Translation gives CASSLNSYEQYF. Variable domain in full (rest from reference TRBV2 and TRBJ2-7): EPEVTQTPSHQVTQMGQEVILRCVPISNHLYFYWYRQILGQKVEFLVSFYNNEISEKSEIFDDQFSVERPDGSNFTLKIRSTKLEDSAMYFCASSLNSYEQYFGPGTRLTVT.

J is TRBJ1-2 and V is TRBV29-1; possible D gene TRBD1, 5 bases. CDR1 is SQVTM and CDR2 is ANQGSEA in the germline V gene. This CDR3 has 11 residues. V dropped 6 bases and J dropped 7 bases, with 12 bases sitting between them. The CDR3 DNA sequence: TGCAGCGTCACGGGTGGGGGTGGCTACACCTTC. Protein product: CSVTGGGGYTF.

The chain links TRBV29-1 to TRBJ1-1; no firm D call. Trimming removed 4 bases at V and 1 base at J, with 7 bases between. CDR3 length: 12 amino acids. Per the germline V gene, CDR1 is SQVTM and CDR2 is ANQGSEA. Written as DNA, the CDR3 is TGCAGCGTTGGGTTTACGAACACTGAAGCTTTCTTT. It encodes CSVGFTNTEAFF.

CDR3 DNA sequence: TGTGCCACCAGCGGGACAGGGGATAATTCACCCCTCCACTTT. Protein: CATSGTGDNSPLHF. The chain joins TRBV15 to TRBJ1-6, with TRBD1 matching over 10 bases. Germline lookup yields CDR1 LNHNV and CDR2 YYDKDF (reference sequence). The CDR3 sequence is 14 residues long. V shed 5 bases and J 5 bases; nucleotides not matched to a gene: 0.

Worth noting for this clone: The junction does not match germline at one end; this may be a read error. The chain joins TRBV7-7 to TRBJ2-5, with D perhaps TRBD1 or TRBD2 (5 bases each). The CDR3 runs 14 residues. Germline V gives CDR1 SSHAT, CDR2 FNYEAQ (reference sequence). The CDR3 region has the DNA TGTGCTAGCAGCTTATTGGGGGTTAGAGAGACCCAGTACTTC. This gives the protein CASSLLGVRETQYF.

This rearrangement joins TRBV30 to TRBJ2-7; maybe TRBD1 (5 bases). Germline V gene sequence: CDR1 GTSNPN, CDR2 SVGIG (reference sequence). Trimming removed 2 bases at V and 2 bases at J, with 7 bases between. The CDR3 runs 12 residues. CDR3 sequence: CAWSRGAYEQYF. Written as DNA, the CDR3 is TGTGCCTGGAGTAGGGGTGCCTACGAGCAGTACTTC.

This clone was counted between two and nine times. The chain carries TRBV20-1 and TRBJ2-1; D possibly corresponds to TRBD2 (6 bases). The V end was cut by 6 bases, the J end by 9 bases, with 9 bases between. The germline CDR1 and CDR2 sequences are DFQATT and SNEGSKA (reference sequence). The CDR3 length is 10 residues. The CDR3 reads CSAEGSEQFF. In DNA, the CDR3 is TGCAGTGCGGAGGGAAGTGAGCAGTTCTTC.

This rearrangement joins TRBV5-1 to TRBJ1-1; possible D gene TRBD1, 6 bases. Germline CDR1 reads SGHRS; CDR2 reads YFSETQ. The CDR3 covers 14 residues. Trimming shortened V by 2 bases and J by 6 bases, and 14 bases separated the two germline ends. CDR3 sequence (DNA): TGCGCCAGCAGCTTCCTACAGGGATATTCTGAAGCTTTCTTT. The encoded protein is CASSFLQGYSEAFF.

This clone was seen only a few times. The V and J genes are TRBV19 and TRBJ1-2; no clear D. This CDR3 region has 13 residues. CDR1 is LNHDA, CDR2 SQIVND, per germline (reference sequence). V lost 5 bases, J lost 2 bases, and 9 bases lay in between. CDR3 nucleotide sequence: TGTGCCAGTAGTCTGGTCGAAAACTATGGCTACACCTTC. Its translation is CASSLVENYGYTF.